Below, 29 T cell receptor beta chains from the same sample are listed, as sequenced in a study of post-analysis software for immune sequencing data (dated by TCRdb to between 2014 and 2017). Study-level results and caveats: Patients showed significantly higher frequencies than controls for about five TRBV segments, among them TRBV5-6, TRBV5-1 and TRBV20-1.

Antigens for these TCRs are unknown. Libraries were built with PCR. TCRdb shows the sequencer as Illumina HiSeq 2500. To reduce PCR and sequencing biases, unique molecular identifiers were incorporated into the TCR beta cDNA libraries. The public reads were run again by TCRdb, first through fastp at Q25 and then through MiXCR, and only productive beta chains were kept. Every distinct CDR3 protein forms one entry, paired with its most common genes and DNA. The sample includes about 770,000 distinct CDR3 sequences, with approximately 44% observed a single time. The top ten clonotypes cover just under 5% of the sample. Input material: blood. The receptors here all came from a girl under 18 with multiple sclerosis.

J is TRBJ2-1 and V is TRBV29-1; D possibly uses TRBD1 or TRBD2 (5 bases each). Germline-derived CDR1 and CDR2 are SQVTM and ANQGSEA. This CDR3 contains 13 residues. The CDR3 reads CTSKQGDGNEQFF. For the CDR3, the DNA is TGCACTAGTAAGCAGGGAGACGGCAATGAGCAGTTCTTC.

This clonotype showed up just a few times. CDR3 residues: CSAEQGARGYEQYF. The CDR3 DNA is TGCAGTGCGGAACAGGGGGCTCGTGGCTACGAGCAGTACTTC. V gene TRBV20-1 combines with J gene TRBJ2-7; TRBD1 agrees at 9 bases. V dropped 6 bases and J dropped 3; count of bases not matched to a gene: 9. The CDR3 length is 14 residues. Germline V CDR1 and CDR2: DFQATT, SNEGSKA (reference sequence).

In this sample, this clonotype turned up once. The V and J genes are TRBV6-2 or TRBV6-3 and TRBJ1-5; D remains ambiguous. The CDR3 length is 13 residues. V lost 6 bases and J 3 bases, leaving 9 bases between the germline ends. CDR1 is MNHEY, CDR2 SVGEGT, per germline. CDR3 nucleotide sequence: TGTGCCAGCAGATACACCGTCAATCAGCCCCAGCATTTT. It codes for CASRYTVNQPQHF.

The gene calls are TRBV4-3 and TRBJ2-5, with D tentatively TRBD1 or TRBD2 (6 bases each). The CDR3 sequence is 15 residues long. Trimming took 0 bases from V and 1 from J, leaving 9 bases between them. The germline CDR1 and CDR2 sequences are LGHNA and YSLEER. CDR3 DNA: TGCGCCAGCAGCCAAGATAGGGGGGTCCAAGAGACCCAGTACTTC. Residues: CASSQDRGVQETQYF.

The chain recombines TRBV29-1 with TRBJ1-2, with 9 positions matching TRBD1. J lost 4 bases, V lost 7 bases, and 4 bases had no gene match. This CDR3 comprises 12 residues. The germline V gene encodes CDR1 SQVTM and CDR2 ANQGSEA. CDR3 protein: CSDHRGPYGYTF. CDR3 DNA: TGCAGCGACCACAGGGGGCCCTATGGCTACACCTTC.

J is TRBJ2-5 and V is TRBV12-3 or TRBV12-4; weak D call: TRBD2 (6 bases). The DNA matches TRBJ2-7 better at its end, which makes the J call doubtful. The CDR3 contains 14 residues. The CDR3 region has the DNA TGTGCCAGCAATTTTTTCGGGACTTCATACGAGCAGTACTTC. This encodes CASNFFGTSYEQYF.

This clonotype showed up just a few times. This chain uses TRBV12-3 or TRBV12-4 with TRBJ1-1, with D uncertain. The V end was cut by 8 bases, the J end by 1 base, with 8 bases between. This CDR3 comprises 12 residues. The CDR3 spells CASGWENTEAFF. As DNA, the CDR3 is TGTGCCAGCGGTTGGGAGAACACTGAAGCTTTCTTT.

J is TRBJ1-1 and V is TRBV27; tentative D call: TRBD1 (5 bases). The length of the CDR3 is 14 residues. CDR1 and CDR2 from the germline V gene are MNHEY and SMNVEV (reference sequence). V dropped 5 bases and J dropped 11 bases, with 21 bases sitting between them. CDR3 protein: CASSRTDNGGKAFF. The CDR3 nucleotides are TGTGCCAGCAGTCGTACGGACAACGGGGGTAAGGCTTTCTTT.

This rearrangement joins TRBV7-9 to TRBJ1-2; 9 bases align to TRBD1. The germline gives CDR1 SEHNR, CDR2 FQNEAQ (reference sequence). The V gene end was trimmed by 7 bases and the J gene end by 4 bases; junction bases not matched to a gene: 13. The CDR3 has 16 amino acids. The chain's CDR3 is CASTGTDRGTSYGYTF. CDR3 DNA: TGTGCCAGCACCGGCACAGACAGGGGGACCTCCTATGGCTACACCTTC. Filled out from reference TRBV7-9 and TRBJ1-2, the complete variable domain reads DTGVSQNPRHKITKRGQNVTFRCDPISEHNRLYWYRQTLGQGPEFLTYFQNEAQLEKSRLLSDRFSAERPKGSFSTLEIQRTEQGDSAMYLCASTGTDRGTSYGYTFGSGTRLTVV.

CDR3 amino acids: CASSFRGPTDTQYF. The DNA for the CDR3 is TGTGCCAGCAGCTTTAGAGGGCCTACAGATACGCAGTATTTT. The chain is built from TRBV11-2 and TRBJ2-3; D is perhaps TRBD2 (5 bases). V lost 3 bases and J lost 3, with 10 bases in between. The CDR3 spans 14 residues. Germline lookup yields CDR1 SGHAT and CDR2 FQNNGV.

The V gene is TRBV7-2, the J gene TRBJ1-2; D perhaps matches TRBD1 (6 bases). The germline V gene has CDR1 SGHTA and CDR2 FQGNSA. CDR3 length: 16 amino acids. Deletions cut 1 base from V and 4 bases from J, with 16 bases between. CDR3 region: CASSLGTAIGIYGYTF. The CDR3 coding sequence is TGTGCCAGCAGCTTAGGGACAGCAATTGGCATCTATGGCTACACCTTC.

This sequence joins TRBV29-1 and TRBJ2-1, with 14 bases matching TRBD2. Germline assignment: CDR1 SQVTM and CDR2 ANQGSEA. The CDR3 spans 14 residues. V trimming: 4 bases; J trimming: 9 bases; junction bases outside the gene matches: 5. The CDR3 reads CSVGGTSGRGEQFF. The CDR3 DNA follows: TGCAGCGTTGGAGGGACTAGCGGGAGAGGTGAGCAGTTCTTC.

The rearrangement links TRBV7-9 to TRBJ1-2; D is uncertain. Trimming removed 1 base at V and 6 bases at J, with 6 bases between. Per germline, CDR1 SEHNR and CDR2 FQNEAQ (reference sequence). The length of the CDR3 is 12 residues. The CDR3 protein is CASSLESDGYTF. The CDR3 coding sequence is TGTGCCAGCAGCTTAGAGTCTGATGGCTACACCTTC.

In its sample, this clonotype was seen a few times. This chain joins TRBV20-1 and TRBJ2-5, with D unclear. Germline CDR1 and CDR2: DFQATT and SNEGSKA (reference sequence). The V end was cut by 3 bases, the J end by 5 bases, with 19 bases between. This CDR3 is built from 15 residues. For the CDR3, the DNA is TGCAGTGCTAGTATGGTACTGCCAGTGGGTGAGACCCAGTACTTC. Its protein is CSASMVLPVGETQYF.

This clonotype was observed a few times. The CDR3, as DNA: TGTGCCAGCCGTCGAACAGGGGATCTAGAACAGTACTTC. Its protein product is CASRRTGDLEQYF. The chain joins TRBV12-3 or TRBV12-4 to TRBJ2-5, with 7 bases fitting TRBD1. Trimming removed 8 bases from V and 11 bases from J; junction bases left unmatched: 14. The CDR3 loop spans 13 amino acids.

This clonotype has more than one count but fewer than ten. The chain couples TRBV27 to TRBJ2-1, with TRBD1 matching over 9 bases. The CDR3 has 17 residues. V lost 3 bases and J lost 7; bases outside the gene matches: 13. Germline values: CDR1 MNHEY, CDR2 SMNVEV (reference sequence). The CDR3 coding sequence is TGTGCCAGCAGTTTCGGGTTACCGGGACAGGGTTTTAATGAGCAGTTCTTC. Protein product: CASSFGLPGQGFNEQFF.

Many counts were recorded for this clonotype. The chain recombines TRBV4-3 with TRBJ1-2; TRBD1 is a possible D gene (6 bases). This CDR3 has 18 amino acids. V lost 3 bases and J lost 3, with 23 bases in between. Germline-derived CDR1 and CDR2 are LGHNA and YSLEER. CDR3 DNA sequence: TGCGCCAGCAGCCACCAAGATAGGACAGCTGCCTACTACTATGGCTACACCTTC. This codes for CASSHQDRTAAYYYGYTF.

This chain joins TRBV6-5 and TRBJ2-1; possible D gene TRBD2, 6 bases. The CDR3 has 15 residues. The V gene's germline CDR1 is MNHEY and CDR2 SVGAGI. V lost 6 bases, J lost 6 bases, and 18 bases lay in between. The CDR3 coding sequence is TGTGCCAGCAGCCCCCCGCCTAGCGAGGTCAATGAGCAGTTCTTC. Its protein product is CASSPPPSEVNEQFF.

The V gene is TRBV12-3 or TRBV12-4, the J gene TRBJ2-1, with D perhaps TRBD2 (6 bases). With 5 bases removed from V and 1 base from J, the gap between germline ends came to 27 bases. There are 20 residues in the CDR3. CDR3 sequence reads: CASSGVGDSGTSRSYNEQFF. CDR3 DNA sequence: TGTGCCAGCAGTGGAGTGGGTGATAGCGGTACTTCGCGGTCCTACAATGAGCAGTTCTTC.

The rearrangement links TRBV19 to TRBJ1-5; D gene ambiguous. The CDR3 has 15 residues. The V gene lost 7 bases and the J gene lost 0 bases, with 13 bases spanning the gap. Germline CDR1 is LNHDA and CDR2 is SQIVND (reference sequence). The CDR3 protein is CASTLTENSNQPQHF. CDR3 DNA sequence: TGTGCCAGTACTCTGACCGAGAATAGCAATCAGCCCCAGCATTTT.

This rearrangement joins TRBV27 to TRBJ2-1, with D perhaps being TRBD1 or TRBD2 (5 bases each). V was cut by 6 bases and J by 3 bases, with 18 bases left in between. Per the germline V gene, CDR1 is MNHEY and CDR2 is SMNVEV (reference sequence). This CDR3 comprises 16 residues. Here the CDR3 reads CASRTTPGPGYNEQFF. CDR3 nucleotides: TGTGCCAGCAGAACAACCCCGGGACCCGGCTACAATGAGCAGTTCTTC.

The V and J genes are TRBV27 and TRBJ2-7; unclear D gene. The germline V gene encodes CDR1 MNHEY and CDR2 SMNVEV (reference sequence). The CDR3 loop spans 12 amino acids. The V and J ends lost 4 bases and 6 bases respectively, with 10 bases between them. The CDR3 sequence: CASSSGQSEQYF. The CDR3 bases are TGTGCCAGCAGTTCCGGTCAGAGCGAGCAGTACTTC.

The chain joins TRBV9 to TRBJ2-1; 7 nucleotides align to TRBD2. Looked up from germline, CDR1 is SGDLS and CDR2 is YYNGEE. The CDR3 runs 15 residues. V was pared by 4 bases and J by 3 bases, with 7 bases of the junction left unmatched. The CDR3 DNA reads TGTGCCAGCAGCACCCAGCGGGACGGCTACAATGAGCAGTTCTTC. It encodes CASSTQRDGYNEQFF.

This rearrangement joins TRBV20-1 to TRBJ2-1, with TRBD2 identical over 11 bases. The CDR3 loop spans 14 amino acids. Germline V CDR1 and CDR2: DFQATT, SNEGSKA (reference sequence). V dropped 5 bases and J dropped 5; count of bases not matched to a gene: 5. The DNA for the CDR3 is TGCAGTGCTCAATCTAGCGGGAGGAACAATGAGCAGTTCTTC. It encodes CSAQSSGRNNEQFF.

This clonotype was observed a few times. The rearrangement links TRBV4-2 to TRBJ1-4; D is undetermined. The V gene's germline CDR1 is LGHNA and CDR2 YNFKEQ. CDR3 length equals 18 residues. V shed 0 bases and J shed 5 bases, with 19 bases lying between them. CDR3 sequence: CASSQEAGPDLLNEKLFF. The DNA of the CDR3 is TGTGCCAGCAGCCAAGAAGCCGGGCCCGACTTACTCAATGAAAAACTGTTTTTT.

The chain carries TRBV6-6 and TRBJ2-1; a weak D match, TRBD2 (5 bases). Germline values: CDR1 MNHNY, CDR2 SVGAGI (reference sequence). The CDR3 contains 17 residues. Trimming took off 3 bases at V and 0 bases at J, with 15 bases between the two ends. CDR3 region: CASSYNGAESSYNEQFF. The DNA of the CDR3 is TGTGCCAGCAGTTATAATGGAGCGGAGAGCTCCTACAATGAGCAGTTCTTC.

The chain joins TRBV19 to TRBJ1-5; 10 nucleotides agree with TRBD1. The germline V gene encodes CDR1 LNHDA and CDR2 SQIVND (reference sequence). There are 17 residues in the CDR3. Trimming at V came to 2 bases and at J to 5 bases, leaving 9 bases not matched to a gene. The CDR3: CASSIRPSGTGDQPQHF. The CDR3 DNA is TGTGCCAGTAGTATACGCCCATCCGGGACAGGGGATCAGCCCCAGCATTTT.

The sample holds a few counts of this clonotype. The chain joins TRBV3-1 to TRBJ2-7; tentatively, D is TRBD1 (6 bases). The CDR3 loop spans 15 amino acids. CDR1 and CDR2 (germline): LGHDT, YNNKEL (reference sequence). The ends were cut back, 0 bases at V and 6 bases at J, with 15 bases in the middle. The CDR3 loop reads CASSQDRGFPPEQYF. The CDR3 DNA sequence: TGTGCCAGCAGCCAAGATAGGGGGTTTCCCCCCGAGCAGTACTTC.

This clonotype was counted between two and nine times. V usage is TRBV7-9 and J usage is TRBJ2-5, with 7 bases fitting TRBD2. The ends lost 3 bases at V and 10 bases at J; junction bases unmatched: 5. The germline V gene encodes CDR1 SEHNR and CDR2 FQNEAQ (reference sequence). The CDR3 contains 12 residues. This chain's CDR3 is CASSLEIAGQYF. For the CDR3, the DNA is TGTGCCAGCAGCTTGGAAATAGCGGGCCAGTACTTC.